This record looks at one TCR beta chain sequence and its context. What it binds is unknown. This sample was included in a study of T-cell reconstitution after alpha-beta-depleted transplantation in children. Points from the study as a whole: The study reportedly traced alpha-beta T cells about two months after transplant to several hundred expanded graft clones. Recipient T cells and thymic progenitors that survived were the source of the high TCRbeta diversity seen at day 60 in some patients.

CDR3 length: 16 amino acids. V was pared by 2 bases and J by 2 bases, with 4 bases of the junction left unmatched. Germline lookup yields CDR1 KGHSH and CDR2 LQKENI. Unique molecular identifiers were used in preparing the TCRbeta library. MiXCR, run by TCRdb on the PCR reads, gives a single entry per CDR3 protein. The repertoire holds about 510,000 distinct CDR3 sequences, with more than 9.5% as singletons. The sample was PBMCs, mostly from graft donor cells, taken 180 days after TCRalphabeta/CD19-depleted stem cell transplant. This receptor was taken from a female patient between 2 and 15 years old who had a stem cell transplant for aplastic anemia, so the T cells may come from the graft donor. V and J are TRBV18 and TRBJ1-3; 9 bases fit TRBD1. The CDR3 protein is CASSPGQGTTGNTIYF. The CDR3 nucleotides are TGTGCCAGCTCACCAGGACAGGGGACAACTGGAAACACCATATATTTT.